The source of this TCR beta chain is a study of shared clonotypes between healthy human individuals. This table comes from immunoSEQ multiplex PCR, and its TCRdb copy is limited to in-frame clones, with some not included. The data show about 1 million clones, with roughly 80% seen just once and approximately 1.5% held by the top ten. The source material was memory CD4+ T cells sorted from blood. The subset here: CD45RA-negative fraction. The receptor comes from a man between 18 and 29 years old in good health.

The CDR3 is CASSPRAQMDTEAFF. The CDR3 DNA follows: TGTGCCAGCAGTCCTAGGGCTCAAATGGACACTGAAGCTTTCTTT. The V call is TRBV6-6, the J call TRBJ1-1, with D unclear. This CDR3 has 15 residues. Between the trimmed V and J ends, which lost 5 bases and 3 bases, there was a span of 16 bases. Germline loops: CDR1 MNHNY, CDR2 SVGAGI (reference sequence).